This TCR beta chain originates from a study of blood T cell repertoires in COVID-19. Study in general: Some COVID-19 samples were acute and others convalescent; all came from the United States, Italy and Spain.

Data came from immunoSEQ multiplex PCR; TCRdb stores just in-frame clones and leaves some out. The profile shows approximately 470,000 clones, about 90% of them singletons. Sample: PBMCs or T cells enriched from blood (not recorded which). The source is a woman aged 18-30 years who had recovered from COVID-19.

CDR3 nucleotide sequence: TGTGCCAGCAGGCTACCGGGACTTTCCACAGATACGCAGTATTTT. Translating it yields CASRLPGLSTDTQYF. The chain links TRBV2 to TRBJ2-3; D might be TRBD2 (6 bases). Between the trimmed V and J ends, which lost 6 bases and 2 bases, there was a span of 15 bases. The CDR3 covers 15 residues. Per the germline V gene, CDR1 is SNHLY and CDR2 is FYNNEI.